The rows below give T cell receptor beta chains drawn from one sample of a study of blood T cell repertoires in COVID-19. The protocol was immunoSEQ multiplex PCR, while the TCRdb copy is restricted to in-frame clones and leaves out a portion. The sample holds approximately 210,000 clones, roughly 79% seen once. Source material: PBMCs or T cells enriched from blood (not recorded which). The receptors come from a woman in her forties or fifties with acute COVID-19. The conserved cysteine and the conserved F or W are not part of the CDR3 here. D genes are given only for firm matches.

.	TRBV21-1	TRBJ2-2	ASSKLLRVYYTGELF
TRBD1	TRBV7-2	TRBJ1-1	ASSLGGPGTGSPEAF
TRBD1	TRBV2	TRBJ2-2	ASTRSTGSNTGELF
.	TRBV7-6	TRBJ2-4	ASSPYSGVTKNIQY
TRBD1	TRBV6-5	TRBJ2-1	ASIGTGGKNEQF
TRBD2	TRBV29-1	TRBJ2-1	SVVAGGGNEQF
.	TRBV11-3	TRBJ2-5	ASSLEGQGSMMTQY
TRBD2	TRBV7-9	TRBJ2-1	ASSSSKVVAGPRDEQF
.	TRBV28	TRBJ1-5	ASRTGQGPQH
TRBD2	TRBV7-9	TRBJ2-7	ASSSGRGAPYEQY
TRBD1	TRBV2	TRBJ1-5	ASSEQGQGIPQPQH
.	TRBV7-2	TRBJ2-1	ASSLLSLAQNNEQF
.	TRBV19	TRBJ1-1	ASSIERNTEAF
.	TRBV28	TRBJ1-1	ASSLPGFMNTEAF
TRBD1	TRBV2	TRBJ1-5	ASKAGGASGNQPQH
TRBD1	TRBV19	TRBJ1-6	ASSRTGVLNSPLH
.	TRBV7-2	TRBJ1-5	ASSLVVPQVGQPQH
.	TRBV18	TRBJ1-4	ASSPQATNEKLF
TRBD1	TRBV18	TRBJ1-6	ASSQDRVNSPLH
TRBD2	TRBV7-2	TRBJ2-7	ASSLGGGSPYEQY
TRBD2	TRBV7-2	TRBJ2-3	ASSNFGLAGVDTQY
.	TRBV10-3	TRBJ2-6	AITIQPSGANVLT
.	TRBV12-3/TRBV12-4	TRBJ2-1	ASSFSGNNEQF
TRBD1	TRBV27	TRBJ1-6	ASKDRGNSPLH
TRBD1	TRBV6-2/TRBV6-3	TRBJ2-7	ASSHRDRVDEQY
.	TRBV18	TRBJ2-7	ASSPTDSSYEQY
TRBD2	TRBV28	TRBJ2-7	ASSFPELAGVPYEQY
.	TRBV5-3	TRBJ2-3	ARRSGLSTDTQY
.	TRBV7-9	TRBJ1-1	ASSPTVPSTEAF
TRBD2	TRBV11-2	TRBJ2-7	ASSRGTSGAYEQY
TRBD1	TRBV6-5	TRBJ2-5	ASSYSGTGGGETQY
.	TRBV28	TRBJ1-6	ASSFGTTDNSPLH
.	TRBV7-2	TRBJ2-7	ASSLGTGEQY
.	TRBV5-1	TRBJ1-2	ASSLGQGNYGYT
.	TRBV5-1	TRBJ1-1	ASREVNTEAF
TRBD1	TRBV5-1	TRBJ1-1	ASSPDPRSQGLTEAF
TRBD1	TRBV5-8	TRBJ1-2	ASSLFKGAHYGYT
TRBD1	TRBV28	TRBJ2-7	ASSTKIQGRYEQY
TRBD1	TRBV4-1	TRBJ2-7	ASSQEQGVGEQY
TRBD2	TRBV4-3	TRBJ2-3	ASSQGPSGVRNTDTQY
TRBD2	TRBV10-1	TRBJ2-1	ARKIAGRSYNEQF
TRBD1	TRBV6-5	TRBJ2-7	ASTWKDRGFYEQY
TRBD1	TRBV7-9	TRBJ1-3	ASSLRAGQGISGNTIY
TRBD1	TRBV4-3	TRBJ1-5	ASSQDKDRVEDSNQPQH
.	TRBV5-6	TRBJ1-1	ASTLSTGKAF
TRBD1	TRBV11-2	TRBJ1-1	ASSFARTGGWTEAF
TRBD2	TRBV5-4	TRBJ2-3	ASSFFAGGDTQY
TRBD1	TRBV28	TRBJ1-1	ASSLPGTGGTF
TRBD1	TRBV19	TRBJ1-5	ASIWRTGVNQPQH
TRBD1	TRBV2	TRBJ2-5	ASGGQGRETQY
.	TRBV7-2	TRBJ2-5	ASSFGLLGPQETQY
.	TRBV11-3	TRBJ2-7	ASSFSYEQY